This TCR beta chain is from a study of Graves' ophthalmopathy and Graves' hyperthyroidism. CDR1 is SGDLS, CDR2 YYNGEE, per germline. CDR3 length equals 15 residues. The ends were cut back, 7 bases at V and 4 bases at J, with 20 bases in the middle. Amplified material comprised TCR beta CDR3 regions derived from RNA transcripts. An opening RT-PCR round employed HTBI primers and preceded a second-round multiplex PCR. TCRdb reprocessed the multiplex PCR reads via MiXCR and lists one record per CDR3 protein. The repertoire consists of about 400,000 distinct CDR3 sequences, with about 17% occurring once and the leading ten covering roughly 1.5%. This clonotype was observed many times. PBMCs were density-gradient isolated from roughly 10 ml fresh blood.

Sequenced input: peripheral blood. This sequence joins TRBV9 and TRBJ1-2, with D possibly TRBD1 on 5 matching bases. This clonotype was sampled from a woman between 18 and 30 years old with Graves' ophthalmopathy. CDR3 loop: CASYGGAAKFYGYTF. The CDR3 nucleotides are TGTGCCAGCTACGGCGGGGCCGCGAAATTCTATGGCTACACCTTC.